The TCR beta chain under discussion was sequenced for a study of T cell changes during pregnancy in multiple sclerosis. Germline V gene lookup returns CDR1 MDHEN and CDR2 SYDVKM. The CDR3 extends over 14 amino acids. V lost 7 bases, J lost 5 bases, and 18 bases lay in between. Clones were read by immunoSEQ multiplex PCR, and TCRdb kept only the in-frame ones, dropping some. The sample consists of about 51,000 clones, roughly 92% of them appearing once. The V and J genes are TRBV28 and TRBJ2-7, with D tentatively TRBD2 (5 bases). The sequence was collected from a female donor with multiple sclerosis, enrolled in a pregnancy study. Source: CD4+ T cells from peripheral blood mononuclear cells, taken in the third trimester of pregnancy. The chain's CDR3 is CASNSLALLNEQYF. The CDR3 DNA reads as TGTGCCAGCAACTCTCTAGCCCTTTTAAACGAGCAGTACTTC.